This T cell receptor (beta chain) derives from a study of CD8+CD57+ T cells in acquired aplastic anemia (dated by TCRdb to the late 2010s). Regarding the complete study: A mean of 3.2 ug of DNA, ranging from about 0.2 to 27.4 ug, was extracted from sorted CD4+ and CD8+ cells. Mean read counts for healthy donor samples were 8.5 million to 10.8 million for CD4+ cells and fewer than 12 million for CD8+ cells.

The study deep-sequenced TCR repertoires of sorted CD4+ and CD8+ blood T cells from severe aplastic anemia patients and healthy subjects. Ficoll-Paque density gradient centrifugation was used to isolate peripheral blood mononuclear cells. Before DNA extraction, CD4+ and CD8+ T cells were sorted by FACS or by magnetic beads. Genomic DNA was used as template for profiling of TCR beta VDJ combinations and CDR3 sequences. TCR repertoire sequencing was run on an Illumina HiSeq 2000. The source study handled its data this way. TRBV/TRBJ rearrangement plots, CDR3 size and DJ length profiles, and Simpson's diversity index were used to assess repertoires. Whichever DNA sequence was most abundant in the deep sequencing data was defined as the immunodominant clone. CDR3 amino acid sequences were screened for sharing across subjects and were compared with published repertoires and the VDJdb database. TCRdb ran its own pipeline on the public reads, namely fastp trimming at Q25 and MiXCR clone calling, and kept in-frame beta chains. All rows with the same CDR3 protein become a single entry with the most common DNA and genes. These V and J calls originate from TCRdb's pipeline instead of the authors' own analysis. This sample has about 180,000 distinct CDR3 sequences in its table, and about half of those were observed once. The ten largest clones represent under 3.5% of the sample.

Overall study outcomes, separate from this receptor: Between patients and healthy controls, no significant difference in CD8+ Simpson's diversity was found (P=0.060). Roughly 29 CD8+ CDR3 sequences were found in both patients and controls but appeared to be highly expressed in patients and within the immunodominant clones of the patients.

Details on this clonotype: Which antigen it targets is not known. No much larger clone is present one base from it, and per-base qualities are unavailable.

Sequenced sample: sorted CD4+, CD8+, or CD8+CD57+ T cells (not recorded which) from PBMCs. The source of this sequence is a human donor in good health.

The CDR3 amino acid sequence is: CASSQATTLYEQYF. The DNA sequence follows: TGCGCCAGCAGCCAGGCGACCACCCTCTACGAGCAGTACTTC. The chain couples TRBV4-1 to TRBJ2-7; the D gene cannot be resolved reliably. V was cut back by 3 bases and J by 3 bases, leaving a gap of 12 bases between them. Spanning cysteine to phenylalanine, the CDR3 consists of 14 amino acids. CDR3 DNA only is kept here, 42 bases in frame from base 1. CDR1 and CDR2 were assigned from the germline V gene as MGHRA and YSYEKL.